Listed below are T cell receptor beta chains from one sample, sequenced in a study of beta chain features in type 1 diabetes. Generated by immunoSEQ multiplex PCR, the TCRdb table keeps only in-frame clones and is missing some. The data show under 200,000 clones, about 9% seen once. Sequencing input: central memory CD4+ T cells from blood. Receptor source: a woman younger than 35 with type 1 diabetes. The CDR3 runs from the conserved cysteine through the conserved F or W. D genes are given only for firm matches. Clone size, where shown, is once, few, many, or a class for clones that have expanded.

clone size,D gene,J gene,V gene,CDR3 protein,CDR3 DNA
-,-,TRBJ1-1,TRBV30,CAWSASVRAEAFF,TGTGCCTGGAGCGCCTCTGTAAGAGCTGAAGCTTTCTTT
-,TRBD2,TRBJ2-5,TRBV7-2,CASSPTSGSGGETQYF,TGTGCCAGCAGTCCGACTAGCGGGAGTGGGGGAGAGACCCAGTACTTC
-,TRBD2,TRBJ2-2,TRBV12-5,CASGLGGLVTGELFF,TGTGCTAGTGGTTTGGGCGGACTAGTCACCGGGGAGCTGTTTTTT
few,TRBD1,TRBJ1-1,TRBV10-3,CAISRDSMNTEAFF,TGTGCCATCAGCAGGGACAGCATGAACACTGAAGCTTTCTTT
few,-,TRBJ2-7,TRBV6-7,CASSYSRGEQYF,TGTGCCAGCAGTTACTCCCGAGGGGAGCAGTACTTC
-,TRBD1,TRBJ1-6,TRBV7-2,CASSFIRQGSSPLHF,TGTGCCAGCAGTTTTATACGACAGGGAAGTTCACCCCTCCACTTT
-,TRBD1,TRBJ2-7,TRBV29-1,CSVGAGGYEQYF,TGCAGCGTGGGGGCAGGGGGCTACGAGCAGTACTTC
few,-,TRBJ1-1,TRBV14,CASSLRQSNTEAFF,TGTGCCAGCAGCCTCCGACAGTCGAACACTGAAGCTTTCTTT
-,-,TRBJ2-7,TRBV5-6,CASSLGGRSYEQYF,TGTGCCAGCAGCTTGGGAGGCCGCTCCTACGAGCAGTACTTC
few,TRBD2,TRBJ2-2,TRBV7-2,CASRKGTSANTGELFF,TGTGCCAGCCGAAAAGGGACTAGCGCAAACACCGGGGAGCTGTTTTTT
-,TRBD2,TRBJ2-7,TRBV7-2,CASSLLAGVSEQYF,TGTGCCAGCAGCTTACTAGCGGGAGTCAGCGAGCAGTACTTC
few,TRBD1,TRBJ1-1,TRBV28,CASRVGTGSTEAFF,TGTGCCAGCAGGGTCGGGACAGGGAGCACTGAAGCTTTCTTT
-,TRBD1,TRBJ2-3,TRBV25-1,CASSDPGQYTDTQYF,TGTGCCAGCAGTGATCCGGGACAGTACACAGATACGCAGTATTTT
many,TRBD1,TRBJ2-4,TRBV29-1,CSVLTGGGSKNIQYF,TGCAGCGTTCTGACAGGGGGCGGCTCCAAAAACATTCAGTACTTC
few,TRBD2,TRBJ2-7,TRBV7-9,CASSEDLPGLAGGYEQYF,TGTGCCAGCAGCGAGGACCTTCCGGGACTAGCGGGGGGTTACGAGCAGTACTTC
-,TRBD2,TRBJ2-7,TRBV6-6,CASSPRDYIYEQYF,TGTGCCAGCAGTCCCCGGGACTATATCTACGAGCAGTACTTC
-,-,TRBJ2-2,TRBV30,CAWRVGGGANTGELFF,TGTGCCTGGAGGGTTGGTGGGGGGGCAAACACCGGGGAGCTGTTTTTT
few,-,TRBJ1-1,TRBV7-2,CASSLSTSNTEAFF,TGTGCCAGCAGCCTTTCCACAAGTAACACTGAAGCTTTCTTT
-,TRBD2,TRBJ2-7,TRBV7-6,CASSLGAGGSSYEQYF,TGTGCCAGCAGCCTCGGGGCGGGGGGCAGCTCCTACGAGCAGTACTTC
-,-,TRBJ1-5,TRBV25-1,CASSEASGHNQPQHF,TGTGCCAGCAGTGAAGCCTCAGGGCACAATCAGCCCCAGCATTTT
-,TRBD2,TRBJ2-3,TRBV4-3,CASSRGLAGGAGDTQYF,TGCGCCAGCAGCCGGGGACTAGCGGGGGGTGCGGGCGATACGCAGTATTTT
many,-,TRBJ1-1,TRBV29-1,CSVVWREGAFF,TGCAGCGTTGTTTGGAGGGAGGGAGCTTTCTTT
-,TRBD2,TRBJ2-3,TRBV5-4,CASSLGTSGGSTDTQYF,TGTGCCAGCAGCTTGGGGACTAGCGGGGGAAGCACAGATACGCAGTATTTT
-,TRBD1,TRBJ1-2,TRBV7-2,CASSQGQDYGYTF,TGTGCCAGCAGCCAGGGACAGGACTATGGCTACACCTTC
-,TRBD2,TRBJ2-3,TRBV4-2,CASSQDVWGYTTSGRSDTQYF,TGTGCCAGCAGCCAAGATGTTTGGGGGTACACAACTAGCGGGAGATCAGATACGCAGTATTTT
few,TRBD2,TRBJ2-2,TRBV7-3,CASSLGRWGGSPGELFF,TGTGCCAGCAGCCTCGGCCGGTGGGGCGGGAGTCCCGGGGAGCTGTTTTTT
-,-,TRBJ1-4,TRBV30,CAFGQNNEKLFF,TGTGCCTTCGGACAGAATAATGAAAAACTGTTTTTT
few,-,TRBJ2-5,TRBV11-2,CASSFAGMSVIDGETQYF,TGTGCCAGCAGCTTCGCGGGAATGTCCGTCATAGATGGGGAGACCCAGTACTTC